This T cell receptor beta chain emerged from a study of blood T cell repertoires in COVID-19 (dated by TCRdb to 2020 to 2022). For context, the study as a whole: Samples from collaborators originated in the United States, Italy and Spain and spanned both the acute and convalescent phases of COVID-19. The prospective study material was composed of cDNA or gDNA derived from T cells, B-cell-depleted T cells, or PBMCs. Subjects who had been exposed to COVID-19, were actively infected with it, or had recovered from it provided the deeply sampled blood TCRbeta repertoires that made up the dataset. The repertoires were released in a freely available public database meant as a resource for research on the immune response to SARS-CoV-2. The samples were drawn from the first 160 participants of the ongoing ImmuneRACE study and from more than 1,000 subjects provided by 6 global collaborators. Sample metadata almost always included a de-identified subject ID, COVID-19 status, age in years and sex. Where HLA class I and class II types were available, the types were taken from metadata supplied by the sample provider, not from assay-based typing. The study at large found these results: How much clinical and demographic metadata was included differed by source and by participant, and the metadata was provided uncurated.

TCRbeta CDR3 regions were amplified from genomic DNA using the immunoSEQ Assay, a bias-controlled multiplex PCR. Processing in the source paper ran as follows. The number of nucleated cells in each sample was estimated by amplification of reference gene primers within the assay. Sequence reads were collapsed and filtered to measure the absolute abundance of every unique TCRbeta CDR3 rearrangement. For each sample, productive Simpson clonality was calculated as the square root of Simpson's diversity index across productive rearrangements. In its TCRdb copy, this immuneACCESS table keeps in-frame sequences only and misses some clones. Where compared with another copy, unresolved V genes explain less than half of these, and the others have no known cause. From that table come the V and J calls and clone size; the DNA was used to work out D and trimming. For this sample there are about 200,000 clones; 85% to 90% appear just once. The top ten clonotypes cover about 2.9% of the sample.

Trimming takes 0 bases from V and 6 bases from J, and the germline ends sit 6 bases apart. The CDR3 covers 13 residues, taking in both the cysteine and the phenylalanine. Only the CDR3 DNA stays, 39 bases, in frame from base 1. The CDR1 and CDR2 encoded by the germline V gene are MNHEY and SVGEGT. Whole blood was collected in K2EDTA tubes by collaborating institutions according to the institutions' own protocols. For TCRbeta analysis, collaborator samples were shipped as frozen whole blood, as isolated PBMCs, or as DNA extracted from either sample type. With respect to this clone: Its specific antigen is unknown. It has no much larger one-base neighbor in the sample; base qualities were not kept.

The sequence came from a man aged 55 to 70 with acute or convalescent COVID-19. Sequenced sample: peripheral blood. The V and J genes are TRBV6-2 or TRBV6-3 and TRBJ2-1; the D gene cannot be resolved reliably. At the DNA level, the sequence is TGTGCCAGCAGTTACTCGTCATTCAATGAGCAGTTCTTC. This is translated as CASSYSSFNEQFF.